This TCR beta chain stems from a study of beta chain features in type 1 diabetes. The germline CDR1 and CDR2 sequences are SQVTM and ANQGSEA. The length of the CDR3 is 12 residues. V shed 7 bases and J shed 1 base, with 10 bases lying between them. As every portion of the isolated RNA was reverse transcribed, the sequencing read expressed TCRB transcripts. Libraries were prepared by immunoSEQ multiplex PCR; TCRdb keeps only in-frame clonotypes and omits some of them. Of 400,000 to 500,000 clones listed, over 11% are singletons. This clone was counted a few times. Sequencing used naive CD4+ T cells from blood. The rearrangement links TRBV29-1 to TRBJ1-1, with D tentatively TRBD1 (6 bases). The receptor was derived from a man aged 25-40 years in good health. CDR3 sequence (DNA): TGCAGCGGGGCGACAGGGAACACTGAAGCTTTCTTT. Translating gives CSGATGNTEAFF.